One sample yielded the 5 T cell receptor beta chains listed below, sequenced in a study of technical replicates of blood from a few donors. Assay: immunoSEQ multiplex PCR; the TCRdb copy retains only in-frame clones and omits some. The sample contains about 83,000 clones, roughly 94% of which appear only once. Sequencing was carried out using T cells isolated from PBMCs. These receptors came from a human donor in good health.

This clone was recorded only once. The chain links TRBV2 to TRBJ2-3, with 14 bases aligning to TRBD2. This CDR3 region has 17 residues. V was pared by 8 bases and J by 1 base, with 8 bases of the junction left unmatched. CDR1 is SNHLY, CDR2 FYNNEI, per germline. The CDR3 here is CASRGLAGVSGTDTQYF. DNA of the CDR3: TGTGCCAGCCGGGGACTAGCGGGGGTCAGTGGCACAGATACGCAGTATTTT.

This chain joins TRBV10-1 and TRBJ2-7; weak D call: TRBD2 (6 bases). Trimming stripped 5 bases from V and 2 bases from J, with 16 bases between. The CDR3 is 15 amino acids. Per germline, CDR1 WNHNN and CDR2 SYGVQD (reference sequence). The CDR3 spells CASSPLSREAYEQYF. As DNA, the CDR3 is TGCGCCAGCAGTCCGCTTAGCAGGGAGGCCTACGAGCAGTACTTC.

The chain carries TRBV30 and TRBJ2-5, with 9 nucleotides matching TRBD2. Trimming removed 3 bases from V and 5 bases from J; junction bases left unmatched: 7. The CDR3 is 14 amino acids. Germline V gene sequence: CDR1 GTSNPN, CDR2 SVGIG (reference sequence). CDR3 loop: CAWRVRGGRETQYF. The CDR3 coding sequence is TGTGCCTGGAGGGTGCGGGGGGGCAGGGAGACCCAGTACTTC.

For the CDR3, the DNA is TGTGCCAGCAGTGAAGAATCCCTGCTAGCTAGCACAGATACGCAGTATTTT. Protein product: CASSEESLLASTDTQYF. J is TRBJ2-3 and V is TRBV6-1; a possible D gene is TRBD2 (5 bases). There are 17 residues in the CDR3. Trimming shortened V by 1 base and J by 0 bases, and 14 bases separated the two germline ends. Per germline, CDR1 MNHNS and CDR2 SASEGT.

V is TRBV5-6 and J is TRBJ2-7, with D hard to call. From germline, CDR1 is SGHDT and CDR2 YYEEEE. Trimming removed 1 base from V and 2 bases from J, with 10 bases in between. The CDR3 has 14 residues. CDR3 in DNA: TGTGCCAGCAGCTTGTTCCCCCTCCCCTACGAGCAGTACTTC. Translating it yields CASSLFPLPYEQYF.